The 27 T cell receptor beta chains in this list originate from one sample, sequenced in a study of shared clonotypes between healthy human individuals. The repertoire was sequenced with immunoSEQ multiplex PCR; TCRdb's copy has only in-frame clones and lacks some. This table holds over a million clones, around 98.5% found once. The sample comprised naive CD4+ T cells sorted from blood. Subset meaning: CD45RA+ positively selected. The receptors were sampled from a man aged 25-45 years in good health.

This sequence joins TRBV11-3 and TRBJ2-7; 8 positions agree with TRBD2. CDR1 and CDR2 from the germline V gene are SGHNT and YENEEA. V shed 6 bases, J shed 4 bases, and the junction held 11 bases outside the gene matches. The CDR3 spans 15 residues. In DNA, the CDR3 is TGTGCCAGCAGTCGCAGCGGGAGTCCCCTTTACGAGCAGTACTTC. This gives the protein CASSRSGSPLYEQYF.

The chain combines TRBV5-1 with TRBJ2-1; D not certain. The CDR3 is 16 amino acids. Germline-derived CDR1 and CDR2 are SGHRS and YFSETQ. V gave up 1 base and J gave up 0 bases, with 11 bases separating them. The CDR3 nucleotides read TGCGCCAGCAGCTTGTTCTCCCCGAGCTCCTACAATGAGCAGTTCTTC. This gives the protein CASSLFSPSSYNEQFF.

This chain links TRBV11-2 with TRBJ2-7, with TRBD1 as a possible D gene (6 bases). The V end was cut by 4 bases, the J end by 2 bases, with 12 bases between. CDR1 is SGHAT, CDR2 FQNNGV, per germline. The CDR3 totals 14 residues. This CDR3 is CASSYRDTTYEQYF. DNA for the CDR3: TGTGCCAGCAGCTACCGGGACACCACCTACGAGCAGTACTTC.

The rearrangement links TRBV6-6 to TRBJ1-1; D ambiguous. CDR3 length: 15 amino acids. The germline V and J ends were trimmed by 0 bases and 0 bases, with 8 bases remaining between them. Germline lookup yields CDR1 MNHNY and CDR2 SVGAGI (reference sequence). The DNA of the CDR3 is TGTGCCAGCAGTTACTCAAGTGCCATGAACACTGAAGCTTTCTTT. It is translated as CASSYSSAMNTEAFF.

The chain uses TRBV7-6 and TRBJ2-1; D is unclear. Trimming took 1 base from V and 1 from J, leaving 5 bases between them. There are 14 residues in the CDR3. Per the germline V gene, CDR1 is SGHVS and CDR2 is FNYEAQ. CDR3 coding DNA: TGTGCCAGCAGCTTAGGAAATTCCTACAATGAGCAGTTCTTC. This gives the protein CASSLGNSYNEQFF.

This rearrangement joins TRBV6-1 to TRBJ1-1; D is unclear. The CDR3 contains 14 residues. Germline CDR1 and CDR2: MNHNS and SASEGT. V was cut by 5 bases and J by 1 base, with 11 bases left in between. The CDR3 region has the DNA TGTGCCAGCAGTTTTGACCTGGGGAACACTGAAGCTTTCTTT. It yields the protein CASSFDLGNTEAFF.

Turning to this clone: Other DNA sequences of this sample code for an identical CDR3. V and J are TRBV7-9 and TRBJ2-4; D not resolved. Germline V gene sequence: CDR1 SEHNR, CDR2 FQNEAQ (reference sequence). The CDR3 has 11 amino acids. Trimming took 4 bases from V and 4 from J, leaving 2 bases between them. This CDR3 is CASSSKNIQYF. The CDR3 bases are TGTGCCAGCAGCTCAAAAAACATTCAGTACTTC.

The V gene is TRBV7-2, the J gene TRBJ1-5; the D is unclear. This CDR3 comprises 16 residues. Germline values: CDR1 SGHTA, CDR2 FQGNSA. The V end lost 5 bases, the J end lost 6 bases, and 20 bases lay between the germline ends. CDR3 sequence reads: CASSASPSGSIQPQHF. Here the CDR3 DNA reads TGTGCCAGCAGCGCATCGCCTTCGGGGTCGATTCAGCCCCAGCATTTT.

The genes are TRBV7-9 and TRBJ1-1, with D possibly being TRBD1 (6 bases). Between the trimmed V and J ends, which lost 5 bases and 6 bases, there was a span of 22 bases. The CDR3 has 16 residues. Germline assignment: CDR1 SEHNR and CDR2 FQNEAQ (reference sequence). In DNA, the CDR3 is TGTGCCAGCAGCAAGTCTAGGGGGAGATCGAGCGCTGAAGCTTTCTTT. Protein sequence: CASSKSRGRSSAEAFF.

V and J are TRBV11-2 and TRBJ2-1; D not certain. V gave up 6 bases and J gave up 2 bases, with 14 bases separating them. The CDR3 sequence is 15 residues long. In germline, CDR1 is SGHAT, CDR2 FQNNGV. The CDR3 DNA reads TGTGCCAGCAGTTTTTTGGTGCCTACCTACAATGAGCAGTTCTTC. The encoded protein is CASSFLVPTYNEQFF.

J is TRBJ2-2 and V is TRBV28; no clear D gene. Germline CDR1 reads MDHEN; CDR2 reads SYDVKM. The germline V and J ends were trimmed by 5 bases and 4 bases, with 23 bases remaining between them. The CDR3 runs to 18 residues. The CDR3 protein is CASSHPNIGNLATGELFF. The CDR3 DNA reads as TGTGCCAGCAGTCACCCGAATATAGGCAACTTGGCCACCGGGGAGCTGTTTTTT.

The table lists this clone with a count of one. This chain links TRBV28 with TRBJ2-4, with 9 bases identical to TRBD1. The trim removed 8 bases at V and 3 bases at J, leaving 8 bases unmatched. Per germline, CDR1 MDHEN and CDR2 SYDVKM. CDR3 length equals 15 residues. The CDR3 DNA sequence: TGTGCCAGCGTCGAACAGGGGGCTGGCAAAAACATTCAGTACTTC. Translating gives CASVEQGAGKNIQYF.

The chain combines TRBV6-1 with TRBJ2-7, with D maybe TRBD2 (6 bases). V was cut by 8 bases and J by 9 bases, with 14 bases left in between. Germline-derived CDR1 and CDR2 are MNHNS and SASEGT. CDR3 length equals 11 residues. The CDR3 sequence: CASGRGDGQYF. CDR3 in DNA: TGTGCCAGCGGGCGGGGTGACGGGCAGTACTTC.

This clone was observed a single time. The chain is built from TRBV5-5 and TRBJ1-2; D may be TRBD1 (6 bases). V lost 1 base, J lost 8 bases, and 9 bases lay in between. This CDR3 comprises 12 residues. The germline CDR1 and CDR2 sequences are SGHKS and YYEKEE (reference sequence). The CDR3 coding sequence is TGTGCCAGCAGCTTGCCAGGGGTCGGCTACACCTTC. It translates to CASSLPGVGYTF.

V gene TRBV2 combines with J gene TRBJ1-3; D may be TRBD1 (5 bases). Germline CDR1 reads SNHLY; CDR2 reads FYNNEI. V lost 5 bases and J 1 base, leaving 15 bases between the germline ends. The CDR3 is made up of 16 amino acids. This CDR3 is CASSWGRERSGNTIYF. The CDR3 DNA sequence: TGTGCCAGCAGTTGGGGCAGGGAACGATCTGGAAACACCATATATTTT.

In the case of this clone: The sample carries other DNA sequences with the same CDR3. The gene calls are TRBV9 and TRBJ2-3; no definite D call. The V gene's germline CDR1 is SGDLS and CDR2 YYNGEE. V lost 4 bases and J 3 bases, leaving 6 bases between the germline ends. The CDR3 loop spans 12 amino acids. CDR3 sequence (DNA): TGTGCCAGCAGCCCCCCAACAGATACGCAGTATTTT. Translation: CASSPPTDTQYF.

The chain couples TRBV11-2 to TRBJ2-1; D may be TRBD1 or TRBD2 (5 bases each). Trimming shortened V by 0 bases and J by 1 base, and 10 bases separated the two germline ends. Germline CDR1 and CDR2: SGHAT and FQNNGV. The CDR3 runs 16 residues. CDR3 protein: CASSLDLWGSYNEQFF. The CDR3 DNA reads TGTGCCAGCAGCTTAGACCTATGGGGGTCCTACAATGAGCAGTTCTTC.

J is TRBJ2-2 and V is TRBV30, with TRBD2 matching 8 bases. Trimming removed 6 bases from V and 7 bases from J; junction bases left unmatched: 16. This CDR3 is built from 16 residues. CDR1 is GTSNPN, CDR2 SVGIG, per germline (reference sequence). The CDR3 reads CACPSGGAFVGGELFF. CDR3 sequence (DNA): TGTGCCTGCCCCTCCGGGGGGGCCTTTGTTGGCGGGGAGCTGTTTTTT.

The chain combines TRBV11-3 with TRBJ2-7; no definite D call. CDR1 and CDR2 (germline): SGHNT, YENEEA. The CDR3 has 13 amino acids. The V end was cut by 3 bases, the J end by 3 bases, with 9 bases between. As DNA, the CDR3 is TGTGCCAGCAGCTTCTCCGACGGCTACGAGCAGTACTTC. The encoded protein is CASSFSDGYEQYF.

Worth noting for this clone: The same CDR3 can be traced to other DNA sequences in this sample. The J gene is TRBJ2-7, the V gene TRBV5-4, with D unclear. The CDR3 length is 14 residues. V lost 0 bases, J lost 0 bases, and 7 bases lay in between. Germline V CDR1 and CDR2: SGHNT, YYREEE (reference sequence). The CDR3 sequence is CASSLELASYEQYF. CDR3 coding DNA: TGTGCCAGCAGCTTGGAGCTCGCCTCCTACGAGCAGTACTTC.

This chain uses TRBV5-1 with TRBJ1-2; no firm D call. CDR1 SGHRS and CDR2 YFSETQ come from the germline V gene. This CDR3 spans 14 amino acids. V was clipped by 5 bases and J by 9 bases, with 20 bases between them. This CDR3 reads CASSLQEGISSYTF. The CDR3 coding sequence is TGCGCCAGCAGTTTGCAGGAGGGCATATCGAGCTACACCTTC.

Turning to this clone: At one end the junction does not follow the germline gene, possibly because of a read error. The chain joins TRBV20-1 to TRBJ1-2, with D unclear. The CDR3 is made up of 9 amino acids. CDR1 and CDR2 (germline): DFQATT, SNEGSKA (reference sequence). The CDR3 reads CSAGSDGDF. CDR3 nucleotide sequence: TGCAGTGCGGGATCGGACGGAGACTTC.

This rearrangement joins TRBV2 to TRBJ1-3; no definite D call. CDR1 is SNHLY and CDR2 is FYNNEI in the germline V gene. CDR3 length equals 12 residues. V was shortened by 5 bases and J by 4 bases, with 6 bases between the two germline ends. The CDR3 spells CASSQGGNTIYF. In DNA form, the CDR3 reads TGTGCCAGCAGTCAAGGGGGAAACACCATATATTTT.

The chain is built from TRBV18 and TRBJ2-7, with TRBD1 matching over 9 bases. Germline V gene sequence: CDR1 KGHSH, CDR2 LQKENI. The V and J ends lost 3 bases and 0 bases, in that order; junction bases with no gene match: 6. The CDR3 is made up of 16 amino acids. For the CDR3, the DNA is TGTGCCAGCTCACCCCCGGACAGGGGTGGCTCCTACGAGCAGTACTTC. Protein sequence: CASSPPDRGGSYEQYF.

Regarding this clone: Other DNA sequences in this sample translate to the same CDR3. J is TRBJ1-1 and V is TRBV7-9, with D perhaps matching TRBD1 (5 bases). The V gene's germline CDR1 is SEHNR and CDR2 FQNEAQ (reference sequence). V was cut by 3 bases and J by 1 base, with 6 bases left in between. CDR3 length equals 13 residues. CDR3 loop: CASSFTGNTEAFF. DNA of the CDR3: TGTGCCAGCAGCTTTACAGGGAACACTGAAGCTTTCTTT.

This clone has only one observation. The CDR3: CASSRMTSGSYNEQFF. The CDR3 nucleotides are TGTGCCAGCAGTCGTATGACTAGCGGGTCCTACAATGAGCAGTTCTTC. This chain connects TRBV27 to TRBJ2-1; 10 nucleotides align to TRBD2. Trimming at V came to 5 bases and at J to 1 base, leaving 5 bases not matched to a gene. CDR1 MNHEY and CDR2 SMNVEV come from the germline V gene (reference sequence). The CDR3 covers 16 residues.

The DNA for the CDR3 is TGTGCCAGCAGGTTTAGACTAGCGGGTACGCAGTATTTT. Translating it yields CASRFRLAGTQYF. The genes are TRBV27 and TRBJ2-3; 10 nucleotides agree with TRBD2. The CDR3 length is 13 residues. Germline V gives CDR1 MNHEY, CDR2 SMNVEV (reference sequence). Trimming removed 6 bases from V and 8 bases from J; junction bases left unmatched: 5.